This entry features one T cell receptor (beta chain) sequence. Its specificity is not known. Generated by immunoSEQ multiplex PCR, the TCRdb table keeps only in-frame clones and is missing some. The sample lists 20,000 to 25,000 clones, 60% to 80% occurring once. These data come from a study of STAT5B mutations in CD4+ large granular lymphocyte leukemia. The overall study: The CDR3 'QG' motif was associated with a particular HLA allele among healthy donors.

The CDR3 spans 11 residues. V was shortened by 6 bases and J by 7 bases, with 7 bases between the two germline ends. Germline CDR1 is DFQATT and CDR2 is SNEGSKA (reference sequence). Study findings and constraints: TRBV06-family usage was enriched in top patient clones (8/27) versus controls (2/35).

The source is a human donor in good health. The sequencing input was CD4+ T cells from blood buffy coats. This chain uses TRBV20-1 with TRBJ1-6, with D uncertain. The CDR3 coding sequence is TGCAGTGCCGAAGGGAATTCACCCCTCCACTTT. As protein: CSAEGNSPLHF.